Here is one T cell receptor (beta chain) with its context. Its specificity is not known. The data were taken from a study of graft-versus-host responses after intestinal transplantation. Study details: Isolated intestinal, liver-intestinal, or multivisceral transplants had been given to the recipients.

Only in-frame clones appear in the TCRdb table, and some are missing; sequencing was by immunoSEQ multiplex PCR. The data show tens of thousands of clones, about 90% seen once. Findings of the study overall: High graft-versus-host to host-versus-graft clonal ratios were found in allografts of patients who had graft-donor T cell macrochimerism. Early post-transplant falls in HvG clones accompanied the peak levels of circulating GvH clones. Recipient marrow showed GvH clones, some seen first in ileum or blood.

CDR1 is SGDLS and CDR2 is YYNGEE in the germline V gene. This CDR3 is 14 amino acids long. V lost 0 bases to trimming and J lost 10 bases, with 11 bases between them. This TCR was recovered from a human donor who was the organ donor for an intestinal transplant. The input for sequencing was unstimulated CD8+ T cells sorted from spleen or lymph node cells, taken before transplant. The chain carries TRBV9 and TRBJ1-6; possible D gene TRBD1, 5 bases. CDR3 DNA sequence: TGTGCCAGCAGCGTAGCGGGGGGATACTCACCCCTCCACTTT. It specifies CASSVAGGYSPLHF.